This T cell receptor beta chain was captured by sequencing in a study of blood T cell repertoires in COVID-19. Study information: The United States, Italy and Spain supplied acute and convalescent COVID-19 samples. Sample material is recorded as cDNA or gDNA derived from T cells, B-cell-depleted T cells, or PBMCs.

Original analysis: Amplification of reference gene primers was used by the study to estimate nucleated cell counts. Data came from immunoSEQ multiplex PCR; TCRdb stores just in-frame clones and leaves some out. From that table come the V and J calls and clone size; the DNA was used to work out D and trimming. The sample yields some 190,000 clones, roughly nine tenths seen once. V was pared by 0 bases and J by 3 bases, with 15 bases between. The germline V gene encodes CDR1 SEHNR and CDR2 FQNEAQ (reference sequence). This CDR3 contains 17 residues. Sequencing was carried out using peripheral blood. This receptor was identified in a man aged 30 to 45 with acute or convalescent COVID-19. This rearrangement joins TRBV7-9 to TRBJ1-3; D is unclear. This CDR3 reads CASSLAYSQLYGNTIYF. The CDR3 coding sequence is TGTGCCAGCAGCTTAGCTTACAGCCAACTTTATGGAAACACCATATATTTT.